Reported below is one T cell receptor (beta chain). The data originate from a study of blood T cell repertoires in COVID-19. For the study at large: Donors in the United States, Italy and Spain gave samples during acute or convalescent COVID-19. T cells, B-cell-depleted T cells, or PBMCs provided the cDNA or gDNA that served as material.

CDR3 length: 12 amino acids. The ends were cut back, 3 bases at V and 5 bases at J, with 7 bases in the middle. Germline V gene data show CDR1 as SGHTA and CDR2 as FQGNSA. Authors' analysis steps: Reference gene primer amplification in the assay estimated nucleated cell counts. Repertoires were generated with immunoSEQ multiplex PCR, while TCRdb's copy carries only in-frame clones and drops some. The DNA was the basis for D and trimming; V, J and clone size are from that table. This table has more than 250,000 clones, about 90% appearing once. This receptor was identified in a man younger than 35 who had recovered from COVID-19. The sample taken for sequencing was peripheral blood. The J gene is TRBJ1-1, the V gene TRBV7-2; no definite D call. The CDR3 here is CASSLRWTEAFF. In nucleotides, the CDR3 is TGTGCCAGCAGCTTGCGTTGGACTGAAGCTTTCTTT. The full variable domain, its missing parts supplied by reference TRBV7-2 and TRBJ1-1, is GAGVSQSPSNKVTEKGKDVELRCDPISGHTALYWYRQSLGQGLEFLIYFQGNSAPDKSGLPSDRFSAERTGGSVSTLTIQRTQQEDSAVYLCASSLRWTEAFFGQGTRLTVV.